Included here is one T cell receptor (beta chain) sequence, with context. The antigen remains undetermined. Data came from immunoSEQ multiplex PCR; TCRdb stores just in-frame clones and leaves some out. The table has about 150,000 clones, more than 85% seen once. Germline loops: CDR1 SGDLS, CDR2 YYNGEE. Trimming removed 1 base from V and 7 bases from J, with 14 bases in between. The CDR3 contains 15 residues. This sample is part of a study of T cell responses to AZD1222 COVID-19 vaccine. Study-level points and caveats: The number of AZD1222 recipients seropositive at baseline was only five to seven. Most donors were white British, females outnumbered males, and clonal diversity was possibly underestimated. Reports say nearly half of spike-specific TCRs go after unmutated variant regions. Sampling that yielded the repertoires occurred only after the peak T cell response.

Sequences were derived from peripheral blood, sampled 28 days after the second AZD1222 dose. The TCR was taken from an adult who received the AZD1222 COVID-19 vaccine. The chain recombines TRBV9 with TRBJ1-4; possibly TRBD1 for D (6 bases). The CDR3 nucleotides are TGTGCCAGCAGCGTAAGACAGGCATTTGGTGAAAAACTGTTTTTT. Protein sequence: CASSVRQAFGEKLFF.